The TCR beta chain under discussion was sequenced for a study of cytomegalovirus exposure and HLA in healthy donors. Study-level information: Later analysis reported that the 110 or so validation repertoires shared the platform of the 650 to 700 first-cohort repertoires.

Study outcomes and limitations: Some 150 TCR beta chains were listed as cytomegalovirus-associated. A subsequent analysis found that TCR clusters from the first cohort also tended to co-occur in the approximately 130 validation repertoires, with about 94% of cluster scores above 0.

This clone was detected a few times. Its antigen remains unknown. Profiling relied on immunoSEQ multiplex PCR, and the TCRdb table lists in-frame clones only, not all of them. This sample carries roughly 250,000 clones, almost 90% of them seen once, and the ten largest clones take roughly 0.4%. The V gene lost 5 bases and the J gene lost 4 bases, with 7 bases spanning the gap. Germline V gene sequence: CDR1 MNHEY, CDR2 SMNVEV (reference sequence). This CDR3 spans 12 amino acids. The sample comprised PBMCs. The chain couples TRBV27 to TRBJ2-3, with D unclear. This receptor was identified in a woman aged 18-35 years in good health and CMV-seronegative. The CDR3 DNA follows: TGTGCCAGCAGTCCCCGTTCAGATACGCAGTATTTT. This sequence encodes CASSPRSDTQYF.